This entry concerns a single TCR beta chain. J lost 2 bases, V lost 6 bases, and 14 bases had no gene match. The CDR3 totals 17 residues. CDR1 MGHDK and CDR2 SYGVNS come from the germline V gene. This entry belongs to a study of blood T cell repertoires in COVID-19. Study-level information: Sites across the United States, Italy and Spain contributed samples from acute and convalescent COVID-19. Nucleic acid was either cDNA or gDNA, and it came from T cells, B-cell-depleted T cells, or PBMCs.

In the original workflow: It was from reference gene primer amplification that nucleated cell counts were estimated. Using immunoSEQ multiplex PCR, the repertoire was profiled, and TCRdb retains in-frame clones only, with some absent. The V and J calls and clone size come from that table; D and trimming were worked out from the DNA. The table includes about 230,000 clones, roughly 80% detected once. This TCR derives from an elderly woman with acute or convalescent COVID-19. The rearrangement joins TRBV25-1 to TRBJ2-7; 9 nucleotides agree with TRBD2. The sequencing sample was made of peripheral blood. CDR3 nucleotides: TGTGCCAGCAGCCCCCCAAGTGGGACTAGCAGACCCTACGAGCAGTACTTC. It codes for CASSPPSGTSRPYEQYF.